The 30 T cell receptor beta chains in this list originate from one sample, sequenced in a study of shared clonotypes between healthy human individuals (dated by TCRdb to 2020 to 2022). Libraries were prepared through the immunoSEQ multiplex PCR assay. This is the immuneACCESS table as TCRdb keeps it, with only in-frame sequences that have V and J called. A part of the clones is gone; compared with another copy, unresolved V genes explain less than half, and the rest is unexplained. For this sample the table gives roughly 2 million clones, of which about 95% were detected only once. The ten most abundant clones make up 0.85% to 1.2% of the sample. CD8 naive samples were CD45RO-negative cells positively selected for CCR7, giving a CD45RA+CCR7+ population that excluded TemRA cells. Sequencing was done on a sample of naive CD8+ T cells sorted from blood. This specimen's cell subset or site label, per the study, means: CD45RA+CCR7+. These receptor sequences come from a man younger than 35 in good health.

J is TRBJ2-1 and V is TRBV30, with TRBD2 matching over 7 bases. The V and J ends lost 1 base and 9 bases, in that order; junction bases with no gene match: 9. The CDR3 length is 14 residues. The germline V gene has CDR1 GTSNPN and CDR2 SVGIG (reference sequence). The CDR3 is CAWSGAGVEGEQFF. The CDR3 nucleotides are TGTGCCTGGAGTGGTGCGGGAGTAGAGGGTGAGCAGTTCTTC.

This clone is a singleton in its sample. The gene calls are TRBV7-9 and TRBJ2-5; 7 bases are shared with TRBD2. Losses at the gene ends were 5 bases for V and 2 bases for J; bases not matched to a gene: 8. The CDR3 is made up of 15 amino acids. The germline gives CDR1 SEHNR, CDR2 FQNEAQ (reference sequence). The CDR3: CASSRRDYPQETQYF. DNA of the CDR3: TGTGCCAGCAGCCGCCGGGACTACCCACAAGAGACCCAGTACTTC.

V gene TRBV4-3 combines with J gene TRBJ2-1, with 9 bases fitting TRBD2. Losses at the gene ends were 4 bases for V and 0 bases for J; bases not matched to a gene: 4. The CDR3 totals 16 residues. CDR1 and CDR2 (germline): LGHNA, YSLEER. CDR3 in DNA: TGCGCCAGCAGCCCCCTAGCGGGGATCTCCTACAATGAGCAGTTCTTC. It is translated as CASSPLAGISYNEQFF.

The CDR3: CASSLDTLSSGNTIYF. CDR3 bases: TGTGCCAGCAGCTTAGACACACTGAGCTCTGGAAACACCATATATTTT. The chain combines TRBV5-5 with TRBJ1-3; D is undetermined. CDR1 and CDR2 from the germline V gene are SGHKS and YYEKEE (reference sequence). V lost 2 bases and J 0 bases, leaving 12 bases between the germline ends. The CDR3 loop spans 16 amino acids.

This chain links TRBV11-2 with TRBJ2-7; 7 bases agree with TRBD2. Germline V CDR1 and CDR2: SGHAT, FQNNGV. The CDR3 is made up of 14 amino acids. With 5 bases clipped from V and 6 bases from J, the junction kept 10 bases outside the gene matches. The CDR3 nucleotides read TGTGCCAGCAGCCTCGGGACTACCTTTTTCGAGCAGTACTTC. Amino acids: CASSLGTTFFEQYF.

This chain joins TRBV27 and TRBJ2-1; no reliable D call. The V end was cut by 3 bases, the J end by 0 bases, with 6 bases between. The length of the CDR3 is 14 residues. Germline lookup yields CDR1 MNHEY and CDR2 SMNVEV (reference sequence). In nucleotides, the CDR3 is TGTGCCAGCAGTTTGGGTCACTCCTACAATGAGCAGTTCTTC. Translation: CASSLGHSYNEQFF.

The chain employs TRBV10-3 and TRBJ1-1; 7 positions agree with TRBD1. CDR1 ENHRY and CDR2 SYGVKD come from the germline V gene. The CDR3 consists of 15 residues. V was clipped by 3 bases and J by 3 bases; unmatched bases: 7. The CDR3 DNA follows: TGTGCCATCAGTGATAGGACAGGTGGGTACACTGAAGCTTTCTTT. Translated: CAISDRTGGYTEAFF.

Written as DNA, the CDR3 is TGTGCCAGTAGTATGGGGACCCTATCAGGGTCACCCCTCCACTTT. It specifies CASSMGTLSGSPLHF. The chain employs TRBV19 and TRBJ1-6, with D possibly TRBD1 on 5 matching bases. Germline V gives CDR1 LNHDA, CDR2 SQIVND (reference sequence). Trimming took 3 bases from V and 10 from J, leaving 16 bases between them. The CDR3 contains 15 residues.

The chain is built from TRBV19 and TRBJ2-7, with a weak D call TRBD1 (6 bases). The CDR3 length is 13 residues. Trimming took 10 bases from V and 2 from J, leaving 15 bases between them. Germline CDR1 reads LNHDA; CDR2 reads SQIVND (reference sequence). The CDR3 sequence: CATATGLTYEQYF. The CDR3 bases are TGTGCCACTGCGACAGGATTAACCTACGAGCAGTACTTC.

This chain links TRBV28 with TRBJ2-1; 14 bases line up with TRBD2. Losses at the gene ends were 4 bases for V and 7 bases for J; bases not matched to a gene: 24. CDR1 and CDR2 (germline): MDHEN, SYDVKM. This CDR3 contains 22 residues. The CDR3, as DNA: TGTGCCAGCAGTTCCTACTACCCCGGGACTAGCGGGGGCCAGGACCCCGAGAATGAGCAGTTCTTC. This encodes CASSSYYPGTSGGQDPENEQFF. The whole variable domain, filled in from reference TRBV28 and TRBJ2-1, reads DVKVTQSSRYLVKRTGEKVFLECVQDMDHENMFWYRQDPGLGLRLIYFSYDVKMKEKGDIPEGYSVSREKKERFSLILESASTNQTSMYLCASSSYYPGTSGGQDPENEQFFGPGTRLTVL.

J is TRBJ2-1 and V is TRBV5-6, with a tentative D call TRBD1 (5 bases). Germline CDR1 is SGHDT and CDR2 is YYEEEE. The CDR3 totals 14 residues. V gave up 5 bases and J gave up 4 bases, with 13 bases separating them. This chain's CDR3 is CASRWWGAYNEQFF. The CDR3 coding sequence is TGTGCCAGCAGGTGGTGGGGCGCTTACAATGAGCAGTTCTTC. Combining the CDR3 with reference TRBV5-6 and TRBJ2-1 gives the whole variable domain DAGVTQSPTHLIKTRGQQVTLRCSPKSGHDTVSWYQQALGQGPQFIFQYYEEEERQRGNFPDRFSGHQFPNYSSELNVNALLLGDSALYLCASRWWGAYNEQFFGPGTRLTVL.

The rearrangement uses TRBV6-8 and TRBJ1-1, with 9 nucleotides matching TRBD1. The CDR3 has 14 residues. The junction had 7 bases not matched to a gene; V was cut back by 5 bases and J by 6 bases. The germline CDR1 and CDR2 sequences are MNHGY and SAAAGT. CDR3 DNA sequence: TGTGCCAGCAGTCTCCGGGACAGGGTCCCTGAAGCTTTCTTT. Encoded protein: CASSLRDRVPEAFF.

The chain combines TRBV5-1 with TRBJ2-3; 10 bases are a match to TRBD2. The CDR3 length is 15 residues. Trimming took 1 base from V and 4 from J; bases not matched to a gene: 3. CDR1 is SGHRS and CDR2 is YFSETQ in the germline V gene. The CDR3 DNA is TGCGCCAGCAGCTTGTTTACTAGCGGGGCAGATACGCAGTATTTT. Its protein product is CASSLFTSGADTQYF.

The DNA for the CDR3 is TGTGCCAGTAGTATAGGAGCGGACGGAGAAAAACTGTTTTTT. Translation gives CASSIGADGEKLFF. The rearrangement links TRBV19 to TRBJ1-4; D is ambiguous. Germline CDR1 LNHDA, CDR2 SQIVND (reference sequence). V was trimmed by 1 base and J by 8 bases, leaving 11 bases between them. The CDR3 extends over 14 amino acids.

The V gene is TRBV6-5, the J gene TRBJ2-7; 9 bases align to TRBD2. Germline CDR1 MNHEY, CDR2 SVGAGI. CDR3 length: 16 residues. The trim removed 0 bases at V and 3 bases at J, leaving 6 bases unmatched. The CDR3: CASSYSMAGGRYEQYF. CDR3 coding DNA: TGTGCCAGCAGTTACTCGATGGCGGGAGGGCGCTACGAGCAGTACTTC.

The chain carries TRBV27 and TRBJ2-4; D may correspond to TRBD1 or TRBD2 (5 bases each). Germline V gives CDR1 MNHEY, CDR2 SMNVEV (reference sequence). The CDR3 sequence is 16 residues long. Trimming pared 3 bases from V and 3 bases from J, leaving 15 bases between. DNA for the CDR3: TGTGCCAGCAGTTTGTATCCCCAGGGAGACAAAAACATTCAGTACTTC. Protein product: CASSLYPQGDKNIQYF.

This rearrangement joins TRBV5-1 to TRBJ1-1, with D tentatively TRBD1 (5 bases). This CDR3 is 16 amino acids long. Per the germline V gene, CDR1 is SGHRS and CDR2 is YFSETQ. Deletions cut 4 bases from V and 4 bases from J, with 20 bases between. The CDR3 nucleotides read TGCGCCAGCAGCGCCGGACAAGGGGACTCGGGCACTGAAGCTTTCTTT. The encoded protein is CASSAGQGDSGTEAFF.

This clone was counted once. This sample includes further DNA sequences coding for the same CDR3. The V call is TRBV30, the J call TRBJ2-5; D perhaps matches TRBD2 (5 bases). The germline V gene encodes CDR1 GTSNPN and CDR2 SVGIG (reference sequence). This CDR3 spans 13 amino acids. V lost 0 bases, J lost 2 bases, and 7 bases lay in between. The CDR3 here is CAWSVTGQETQYF. DNA of the CDR3: TGTGCCTGGAGTGTAACGGGACAAGAGACCCAGTACTTC.

The gene calls are TRBV10-2 and TRBJ2-5; 11 bases match TRBD1. The CDR3 sequence is 17 residues long. Germline values: CDR1 WSHSY, CDR2 SAAADI. V shed 7 bases, J shed 5 bases, and the junction held 15 bases outside the gene matches. The CDR3 reads CASTDRGLSGSGETQYF. The DNA of the CDR3 is TGCGCCAGCACGGACAGGGGGCTTAGCGGGAGTGGGGAGACCCAGTACTTC.

The chain is built from TRBV30 and TRBJ2-5; 7 bases agree with TRBD1. V dropped 5 bases and J dropped 4; count of bases not matched to a gene: 10. The CDR3 length is 14 residues. The germline V gene encodes CDR1 GTSNPN and CDR2 SVGIG (reference sequence). DNA for the CDR3: TGTGCCTGGCTAACACAGGGGTCGGGAGAGACCCAGTACTTC. Translating it yields CAWLTQGSGETQYF.

The rearrangement joins TRBV4-3 to TRBJ2-1; tentatively, D is TRBD1 or TRBD2 (6 bases each). Germline CDR1 LGHNA, CDR2 YSLEER. This CDR3 has 16 amino acids. V lost 0 bases, J lost 7 bases, and 16 bases lay in between. The CDR3 sequence is CASSQDRGRGVNEQFF. The CDR3 DNA reads as TGCGCCAGCAGCCAAGACCGGGGGCGTGGAGTAAATGAGCAGTTCTTC.

J is TRBJ2-1 and V is TRBV19, with D perhaps being TRBD1 or TRBD2 (5 bases each). Germline loops: CDR1 LNHDA, CDR2 SQIVND (reference sequence). The CDR3 spans 15 residues. V lost 3 bases, J lost 1 base, and 10 bases lay in between. CDR3 sequence reads: CASSIYGASYNEQFF. The CDR3 coding sequence is TGTGCCAGTAGTATCTACGGGGCGTCCTACAATGAGCAGTTCTTC.

The chain recombines TRBV7-2 with TRBJ2-1; a possible D gene is TRBD1 (5 bases). The CDR3 contains 15 residues. Deletions cut 4 bases from V and 0 bases from J, with 10 bases between. Germline V lookup: CDR1 SGHTA, CDR2 FQGNSA. The CDR3 region is CASSSQQGSYNEQFF. The CDR3 region has the DNA TGTGCCAGCAGCTCCCAGCAGGGCTCCTACAATGAGCAGTTCTTC.

The rearrangement links TRBV5-6 to TRBJ2-7; D not resolved. The CDR3 covers 14 residues. V shed 6 bases and J shed 2 bases, with 15 bases lying between them. CDR1 is SGHDT, CDR2 YYEEEE, per germline. CDR3 in DNA: TGTGCCAGCACCCCGGCCCCGGCAGCCTACGAGCAGTACTTC. Its translation is CASTPAPAAYEQYF. Using reference TRBV5-6 and TRBJ2-7 for the parts outside the CDR3, the full variable domain is DAGVTQSPTHLIKTRGQQVTLRCSPKSGHDTVSWYQQALGQGPQFIFQYYEEEERQRGNFPDRFSGHQFPNYSSELNVNALLLGDSALYLCASTPAPAAYEQYFGPGTRLTVT.

As for this clone: Different DNA sequences within this sample yield the same CDR3. The chain has TRBV5-4 and TRBJ2-3, with D maybe TRBD1 (5 bases). Trimming removed 2 bases at V and 1 base at J, with 5 bases between. CDR3 length: 13 amino acids. Germline V lookup: CDR1 SGHNT, CDR2 YYREEE (reference sequence). As DNA, the CDR3 is TGTGCCAGCAGCTTACAGGGCACAGATACGCAGTATTTT. This translates into CASSLQGTDTQYF. Filled out from reference TRBV5-4 and TRBJ2-3, the complete variable domain reads ETGVTQSPTHLIKTRGQQVTLRCSSQSGHNTVSWYQQALGQGPQFIFQYYREEENGRGNFPPRFSGLQFPNYSSELNVNALELDDSALYLCASSLQGTDTQYFGPGTRLTVL.

The chain joins TRBV27 to TRBJ1-1; tentatively, D is TRBD1 (6 bases). In germline, CDR1 is MNHEY, CDR2 SMNVEV (reference sequence). The CDR3 has 17 amino acids. The ends were cut back, 4 bases at V and 2 bases at J, with 20 bases in the middle. CDR3 in amino acids: CASSSGAGGLDNTEAFF. In nucleotides, the CDR3 is TGTGCCAGCAGTTCAGGCGCGGGGGGCTTAGACAACACTGAAGCTTTCTTT.

This clone was observed once. The chain joins TRBV5-4 to TRBJ2-1; D gene uncertain. The CDR3 has 13 residues. Per the germline V gene, CDR1 is SGHNT and CDR2 is YYREEE (reference sequence). Trimming pared 2 bases from V and 5 bases from J, leaving 8 bases between. CDR3 bases: TGTGCCAGCAGCTTACTTTCTAACAATGAGCAGTTCTTC. This codes for CASSLLSNNEQFF.

V usage is TRBV7-9 and J usage is TRBJ2-1; tentative D call: TRBD1 (6 bases). The V gene lost 1 base and the J gene lost 0 bases, with 10 bases spanning the gap. The germline V gene has CDR1 SEHNR and CDR2 FQNEAQ (reference sequence). The CDR3 loop spans 16 amino acids. DNA of the CDR3: TGTGCCAGCAGCTTAGTGGGGGCCATCTCCTACAATGAGCAGTTCTTC. Protein: CASSLVGAISYNEQFF.

In nucleotides, the CDR3 is TGCGCCAGCAGCCAAGATCTCAGGACTCACCAAGAGACCCAGTACTTC. Translated: CASSQDLRTHQETQYF. The chain recombines TRBV4-3 with TRBJ2-5; maybe TRBD2 (5 bases). CDR1 is LGHNA, CDR2 YSLEER, per germline. Trimming removed 0 bases from V and 0 bases from J, with 11 bases in between. The CDR3 sequence is 16 residues long.

This chain connects TRBV29-1 to TRBJ2-2; 7 bases align to TRBD1. Germline V gene sequence: CDR1 SQVTM, CDR2 ANQGSEA. Losses at the gene ends were 4 bases for V and 2 bases for J; bases not matched to a gene: 1. CDR3 length: 13 amino acids. The CDR3: CSVGQGNTGELFF. The CDR3 nucleotides read TGCAGCGTTGGACAGGGTAACACCGGGGAGCTGTTTTTT.